The 21 T cell receptor beta chains in this list originate from one sample, sequenced in a study of T cell responses to AZD1222 COVID-19 vaccine. Sequencing was performed with immunoSEQ multiplex PCR; in TCRdb, only in-frame clones are kept and a portion is missing. The table lists 200,000 or so clones, approximately 92% of them singletons. The sample was peripheral blood, taken on day 0 of AZD1222 vaccination. Source of these receptors: an adult in good health.

The CDR3 loop is CATLQGKEGTQYF. DNA for the CDR3: TGTGCCACACTACAGGGAAAAGAGGGGACCCAGTACTTC. V and J are TRBV5-4 and TRBJ2-5; maybe TRBD1 (6 bases). V was shortened by 9 bases and J by 7 bases, with 19 bases between the two germline ends. Germline CDR1 reads SGHNT; CDR2 reads YYREEE (reference sequence). The CDR3 covers 13 residues.

The chain joins TRBV5-6 to TRBJ1-1; tentative D call: TRBD1 (6 bases). Trimming shortened V by 4 bases and J by 2 bases, and 12 bases separated the two germline ends. Germline V gene data show CDR1 as SGHDT and CDR2 as YYEEEE. The CDR3 length is 14 residues. CDR3 protein: CASSRGHRNTEAFF. CDR3 nucleotides: TGTGCCAGCAGCCGGGGACATAGAAACACTGAAGCTTTCTTT.

This sequence joins TRBV4-3 and TRBJ1-2, with D uncertain. Trimming took 1 base from V and 5 from J, leaving 17 bases between them. CDR1 is LGHNA, CDR2 YSLEER, per germline. The CDR3 runs 16 residues. CDR3 bases: TGCGCCAGCAGCCAAGTGGGCCCGGGGAACGGGTATGGCTACACCTTC. Residues: CASSQVGPGNGYGYTF.

The chain uses TRBV18 and TRBJ1-4; D is undetermined. The CDR3 loop spans 14 amino acids. Trimming cost V 5 bases and J 0 bases, with 7 bases left between them. Per the germline V gene, CDR1 is KGHSH and CDR2 is LQKENI. The CDR3 is CASSARATNEKLFF. The CDR3 nucleotides are TGTGCCAGCTCAGCGAGGGCAACTAATGAAAAACTGTTTTTT.

The chain couples TRBV28 to TRBJ1-5; a weak D match, TRBD1 (5 bases). Germline loops: CDR1 MDHEN, CDR2 SYDVKM. The CDR3 spans 15 residues. V lost 10 bases to trimming and J lost 1 base, with 17 bases between them. The CDR3 region has the DNA TGTGCCACCGCCCAAACCCGGGACAGCAATCAGCCCCAGCATTTT. Translated, it gives CATAQTRDSNQPQHF.

The chain links TRBV18 to TRBJ2-1; D ambiguous. V was clipped by 0 bases and J by 5 bases, with 11 bases between them. The CDR3 has 15 amino acids. Germline CDR1 reads KGHSH; CDR2 reads LQKENI. In DNA form, the CDR3 reads TGTGCCAGCTCACCACCGAGTGGTCTCGACAATGAGCAGTTCTTC. Amino acid sequence: CASSPPSGLDNEQFF.

In DNA, the CDR3 is TGTGCCAGCAGTGCAAGGGGCGACCCCTCGAACGCTTTCTTT. It codes for CASSARGDPSNAFF. The chain couples TRBV2 to TRBJ1-1; weak D call: TRBD1 (5 bases). This CDR3 contains 14 residues. CDR1 and CDR2 (germline): SNHLY, FYNNEI. The V and J ends lost 4 bases and 11 bases respectively, with 20 bases between them.

In nucleotides, the CDR3 is TGTGCCACCAGCCTCGGTACGGGGTTTGTCACCTTC. It encodes CATSLGTGFVTF. The chain recombines TRBV24-1 with TRBJ1-2; no clear D gene. The CDR3 runs to 12 residues. V lost 7 bases to trimming and J lost 13 bases, with 18 bases between them. Germline V CDR1 and CDR2: KGHDR, SFDVKD.

This clone was seen a single time. The chain combines TRBV5-6 with TRBJ2-7, with 13 nucleotides matching TRBD2. This CDR3 spans 15 amino acids. J was trimmed by 6 bases and V by 3 bases; bases with no gene match: 6. CDR1 is SGHDT and CDR2 is YYEEEE in the germline V gene. Written as DNA, the CDR3 is TGTGCCAGCAGCTCACTAGCGGGAGGGCCAGGCGAGCAGTACTTC. It yields the protein CASSSLAGGPGEQYF.

The chain uses TRBV4-1 and TRBJ1-3, with a weak D call TRBD1 (5 bases). Germline CDR1 MGHRA, CDR2 YSYEKL. V lost 1 base and J lost 0, with 13 bases in between. The CDR3 covers 17 residues. In DNA, the CDR3 is TGCGCCAGCAGCCAAGGGGACCGTCGTAACTCTGGAAACACCATATATTTT. Its translation: CASSQGDRRNSGNTIYF.

The chain uses TRBV19 and TRBJ2-1; 11 nucleotides line up with TRBD2. The trim removed 7 bases at V and 7 bases at J, leaving 9 bases unmatched. Germline assignment: CDR1 LNHDA and CDR2 SQIVND (reference sequence). The CDR3 totals 15 residues. CDR3 protein: CASTTSGGPWNEQFF. CDR3 DNA sequence: TGTGCCAGTACCACTAGCGGGGGACCATGGAATGAGCAGTTCTTC.

This clone was detected only a few times. The J gene is TRBJ2-7, the V gene TRBV3-1 (or the pseudogene TRBV3-2); D is ambiguous. There are 13 residues in the CDR3. V lost 1 base to trimming and J lost 2 bases, with 6 bases between them. The germline gives CDR1 LGHDT, CDR2 YNNKEL (reference sequence). CDR3 residues: CASSQGDAYEQYF. Here the CDR3 DNA reads TGTGCCAGCAGCCAAGGAGATGCCTACGAGCAGTACTTC.

This chain joins TRBV27 and TRBJ2-2; tentative D call: TRBD1 (5 bases). Germline V gene lookup returns CDR1 MNHEY and CDR2 SMNVEV (reference sequence). The CDR3 is 15 residues long. The V end was cut by 1 base, the J end by 8 bases, with 14 bases between. This chain's CDR3 is CASSLWTPLSGELFF. The CDR3 DNA is TGTGCCAGCAGTTTATGGACACCCTTATCTGGGGAGCTGTTTTTT.

The chain recombines TRBV28 with TRBJ2-3, with D perhaps TRBD1 or TRBD2 (5 bases each). The CDR3 runs to 19 residues. CDR1 MDHEN and CDR2 SYDVKM come from the germline V gene. Trimming stripped 10 bases from V and 0 bases from J, with 29 bases between. CDR3 amino acids: CATDPTRALRQRSTDTQYF. The CDR3 bases are TGTGCCACCGATCCGACGAGGGCCTTACGACAGCGAAGCACAGATACGCAGTATTTT.

This rearrangement joins TRBV6-5 to TRBJ1-1; maybe TRBD1 (6 bases). The V gene lost 10 bases and the J gene lost 0 bases, with 12 bases spanning the gap. Germline V gene lookup returns CDR1 MNHEY and CDR2 SVGAGI. This CDR3 spans 13 amino acids. The CDR3 here is CAKGGRMNTEAFF. In nucleotides, the CDR3 is TGTGCCAAGGGGGGGAGAATGAACACTGAAGCTTTCTTT.

The chain links TRBV6-6 to TRBJ2-7, with TRBD1 matching 9 bases. V was pared by 7 bases and J by 2 bases, with 12 bases of the junction left unmatched. The germline gives CDR1 MNHNY, CDR2 SVGAGI (reference sequence). The CDR3 totals 16 residues. CDR3 sequence reads: CASIGFRGQGTYEQYF. The CDR3 DNA reads TGTGCCAGCATCGGTTTCCGGGGACAGGGAACCTACGAGCAGTACTTC.

The gene calls are TRBV28 and TRBJ2-7, with 9 nucleotides matching TRBD2. There are 15 residues in the CDR3. Trimming cost V 2 bases and J 6 bases; bases outside gene matches: 8. Germline CDR1 MDHEN, CDR2 SYDVKM. This CDR3 reads CASSLGSVLAGEQYV. The CDR3 coding sequence is TGTGCCAGCAGTTTAGGCTCGGTACTAGCGGGCGAGCAGTACGTC.

V gene TRBV7-3 combines with J gene TRBJ2-3; TRBD2 matches 7 bases. Losses at the gene ends were 1 base for V and 0 bases for J; bases not matched to a gene: 4. CDR3 length: 16 amino acids. CDR1 and CDR2 from the germline V gene are SGHTA and FQGTGA. The DNA of the CDR3 is TGTGCCAGCAGCTTAAACAGCGGGGCGAGCACAGATACGCAGTATTTT. Translated: CASSLNSGASTDTQYF. The whole variable domain, filled in from reference TRBV7-3 and TRBJ2-3, reads GAGVSQTPSNKVTEKGKYVELRCDPISGHTALYWYRQSLGQGPEFLIYFQGTGAADDSGLPNDRFFAVRPEGSVSTLKIQRTERGDSAVYLCASSLNSGASTDTQYFGPGTRLTVL.

This clone appeared a single time. The gene calls are TRBV7-9 and TRBJ1-5; 10 nucleotides align to TRBD1. Germline V CDR1 and CDR2: SEHNR, FQNEAQ (reference sequence). V trimming: 4 bases; J trimming: 5 bases; junction bases outside the gene matches: 5. The CDR3 is made up of 15 amino acids. The CDR3 sequence is CASSSGTGADQPQHF. As DNA, the CDR3 is TGTGCCAGCAGCTCCGGGACAGGGGCTGATCAGCCCCAGCATTTT.

The V gene is TRBV27, the J gene TRBJ2-1, with D possibly TRBD2 on 6 matching bases. V lost 6 bases and J 5 bases, leaving 11 bases between the germline ends. CDR1 and CDR2 (germline): MNHEY, SMNVEV (reference sequence). This CDR3 region has 13 residues. The CDR3: CASRGLADNEQFF. The CDR3 DNA follows: TGTGCCAGCAGGGGACTGGCAGACAATGAGCAGTTCTTC.

V is TRBV7-2 and J is TRBJ1-1; D is undetermined. This CDR3 comprises 15 residues. Between the trimmed V and J ends, which lost 2 bases and 2 bases, there was a span of 12 bases. Germline values: CDR1 SGHTA, CDR2 FQGNSA. CDR3 in DNA: TGTGCCAGCAGCTTAACGGCAGGCTATAACACTGAAGCTTTCTTT. This encodes CASSLTAGYNTEAFF.